Sequencing of this TCR beta chain was carried out in a study of blood T cell repertoires in COVID-19. Participant-given clinical history determined each cohort assignment. Generated by immunoSEQ multiplex PCR, the TCRdb table keeps only in-frame clones and is missing some. The sample lists 300,000 to 350,000 clones, approximately 83% occurring once. Germline V gene lookup returns CDR1 MNHEY and CDR2 SVGAGI. J lost 8 bases, V lost 6 bases, and 8 bases had no gene match. The CDR3 is 13 amino acids. This receptor was obtained from a woman aged 40-49 years with acute COVID-19. The sample comprised PBMCs or T cells enriched from blood (not recorded which). This chain connects TRBV6-5 to TRBJ1-2; 8 nucleotides agree with TRBD1. The CDR3 reads CASSSRTGRGYTF. CDR3 DNA: TGTGCCAGCAGCTCCCGGACAGGGAGGGGCTACACCTTC.